The 12 T cell receptor beta chains in this list originate from one sample, sequenced in a study of CD8 T cells in Susac syndrome. Roughly 0.45 to 1 ug RNA was reverse transcribed with random hexamers. TCRdb analysed the immunoSEQ multiplex PCR reads with MiXCR anew, one entry per CDR3 protein. The sample records fewer than 140,000 distinct CDR3 sequences, roughly 94% being singletons. Sequenced material: CD8+ T cells from PBMCs. The receptors here all came from a human donor with Susac syndrome.

This rearrangement joins TRBV20-1 to TRBJ1-2; the D gene is possibly TRBD1 (5 bases). In germline, CDR1 is DFQATT, CDR2 SNEGSKA (reference sequence). The CDR3 has 13 residues. V was cut by 3 bases and J by 0 bases, with 8 bases left in between. The CDR3 here is CSARGTSNYGYTF. CDR3 in DNA: TGCAGTGCTAGGGGGACCTCTAACTATGGCTACACCTTC.

Here the CDR3 reads CATRGGYPDRALHF. CDR3 nucleotides: TGTGCCACCAGGGGGGGCTACCCCGATAGGGCCCTCCACTTT. The V and J genes are TRBV27 and TRBJ1-6, with 7 bases lining up with TRBD1. Per the germline V gene, CDR1 is MNHEY and CDR2 is SMNVEV (reference sequence). The CDR3 runs 14 residues. V lost 10 bases, J lost 14 bases, and 17 bases stayed unmatched.

The chain combines TRBV29-1 with TRBJ1-1; D call uncertain. Looked up from germline, CDR1 is SQVTM and CDR2 is ANQGSEA. The CDR3 has 15 amino acids. The germline V and J ends were trimmed by 5 bases and 5 bases, with 21 bases remaining between them. The CDR3 nucleotides are TGCAGCGTTTTTTCTGGGGTTTTGGGGAGGACTGAAGCTTTCTTT. Amino acid sequence: CSVFSGVLGRTEAFF.

V gene TRBV14 combines with J gene TRBJ2-2, with D tentatively TRBD1 (6 bases). CDR1 and CDR2 from the germline V gene are SGHDN and FVKESK. The CDR3 has 17 amino acids. Trimming cost V 2 bases and J 3 bases, with 16 bases left between them. The CDR3 spells CASSQKQGRDDTGELFF. In DNA form, the CDR3 reads TGTGCCAGCAGCCAAAAACAGGGACGCGATGACACCGGGGAGCTGTTTTTT.

This clonotype has only one observation. This sequence joins TRBV12-3 or TRBV12-4 and TRBJ1-2; D is undetermined. This CDR3 contains 13 residues. V lost 1 base and J lost 6, with 9 bases in between. CDR3 sequence (DNA): TGTGCCAGCAGTTTAGGTTGGGGAGATGGCTACACCTTC. Its translation is CASSLGWGDGYTF.

This rearrangement joins TRBV20-1 to TRBJ2-3, with D possibly being TRBD1 (5 bases). Looked up from germline, CDR1 is DFQATT and CDR2 is SNEGSKA (reference sequence). Between the trimmed V and J ends, which lost 5 bases and 6 bases, there was a span of 15 bases. The CDR3 runs to 13 residues. Here the CDR3 DNA reads TGCAGTGCTGACCTCGGACAAGCGGATACGCAGTATTTT. Amino acids: CSADLGQADTQYF.

The chain combines TRBV14 with TRBJ2-5; D unclear. Deletions cut 5 bases from V and 4 bases from J, with 14 bases between. The CDR3 is 14 residues long. Germline V lookup: CDR1 SGHDN, CDR2 FVKESK. CDR3 DNA: TGTGCCAGCAGCGCTCGAGGTTCCTTAGAGACCCAGTACTTC. Translation: CASSARGSLETQYF.

This sequence joins TRBV29-1 and TRBJ2-2; maybe TRBD1 (5 bases). The CDR3 sequence is 13 residues long. The V gene's germline CDR1 is SQVTM and CDR2 ANQGSEA. Trimming shortened V by 1 base and J by 4 bases, and 7 bases separated the two germline ends. The CDR3 sequence is CSVEAQGTGELFF. The DNA of the CDR3 is TGCAGCGTTGAAGCCCAGGGCACCGGGGAGCTGTTTTTT.

Many counts were recorded for this clonotype. This chain uses TRBV7-9 with TRBJ2-1; 7 bases are shared with TRBD2. The CDR3 is made up of 17 amino acids. The ends lost 3 bases at V and 2 bases at J; junction bases unmatched: 10. Germline V CDR1 and CDR2: SEHNR, FQNEAQ (reference sequence). CDR3 sequence reads: CASSFLGSGGTYNEQFF. CDR3 sequence (DNA): TGTGCCAGCAGCTTCCTAGGCTCCGGGGGGACCTACAATGAGCAGTTCTTC.

The V call is TRBV7-8, the J call TRBJ1-6, with TRBD1 matching over 7 bases. CDR3 size: 13 residues. V lost 8 bases and J lost 10; bases outside the gene matches: 8. Germline CDR1 reads SGHVS; CDR2 reads FQNEAQ. CDR3 sequence reads: CASQGGDKSPLHF. CDR3 bases: TGTGCCAGCCAGGGGGGGGACAAATCACCCCTCCACTTT.

This clonotype was counted between two and nine times. The chain is built from TRBV12-5 and TRBJ2-7, with D uncertain. The CDR3 contains 11 residues. Trimming shortened V by 1 base and J by 4 bases, and 2 bases separated the two germline ends. Germline lookup yields CDR1 LGHNT and CDR2 FRNRAP. The CDR3 protein is CASGLGYEQYF. Here the CDR3 DNA reads TGTGCTAGTGGTTTGGGATACGAGCAGTACTTC.

This clonotype has just a few counts. The chain is built from TRBV20-1 and TRBJ2-7; D is possibly TRBD1 (5 bases). V lost 0 bases to trimming and J lost 5 bases, with 17 bases between them. The CDR3 is 15 residues long. The germline V gene has CDR1 DFQATT and CDR2 SNEGSKA (reference sequence). In nucleotides, the CDR3 is TGCAGTGCTAGAGACCTCGACAGCGAAGTCCACGAGCAGTACTTC. Translated: CSARDLDSEVHEQYF.